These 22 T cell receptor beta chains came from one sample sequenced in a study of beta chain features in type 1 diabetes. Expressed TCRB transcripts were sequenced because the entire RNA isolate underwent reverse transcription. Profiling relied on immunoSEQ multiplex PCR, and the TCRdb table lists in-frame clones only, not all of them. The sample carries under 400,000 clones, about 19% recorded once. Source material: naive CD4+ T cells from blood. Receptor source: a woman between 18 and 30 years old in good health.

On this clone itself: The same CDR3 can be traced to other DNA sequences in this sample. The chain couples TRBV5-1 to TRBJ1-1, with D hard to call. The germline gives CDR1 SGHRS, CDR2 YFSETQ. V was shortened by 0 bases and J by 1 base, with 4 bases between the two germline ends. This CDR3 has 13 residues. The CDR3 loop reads CASSLVRNTEAFF. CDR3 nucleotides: TGCGCCAGCAGCTTGGTTAGGAACACTGAAGCTTTCTTT.

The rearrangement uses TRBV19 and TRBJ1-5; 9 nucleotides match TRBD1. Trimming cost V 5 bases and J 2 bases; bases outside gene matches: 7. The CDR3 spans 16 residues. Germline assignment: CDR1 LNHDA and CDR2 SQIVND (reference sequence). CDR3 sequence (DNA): TGTGCCAGTAGTCCAACGACAGGGGGACGCAATCAGCCCCAGCATTTT. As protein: CASSPTTGGRNQPQHF.

CDR3 DNA sequence: TGTGCCAGCAGCTTAGGATCGACTAGCGGGGTGTCAGATACGCAGTATTTT. The encoded protein is CASSLGSTSGVSDTQYF. The chain joins TRBV11-2 to TRBJ2-3; 11 bases map to TRBD2. CDR3 length equals 17 residues. The germline CDR1 and CDR2 sequences are SGHAT and FQNNGV. Trimming at V came to 1 base and at J to 4 bases, leaving 7 bases not matched to a gene.

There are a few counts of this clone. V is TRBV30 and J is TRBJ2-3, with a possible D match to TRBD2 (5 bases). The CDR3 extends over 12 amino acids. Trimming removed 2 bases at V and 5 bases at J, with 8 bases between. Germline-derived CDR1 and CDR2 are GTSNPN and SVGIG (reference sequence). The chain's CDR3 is CAWSPGLDTQYF. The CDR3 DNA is TGTGCCTGGAGTCCCGGACTAGATACGCAGTATTTT.

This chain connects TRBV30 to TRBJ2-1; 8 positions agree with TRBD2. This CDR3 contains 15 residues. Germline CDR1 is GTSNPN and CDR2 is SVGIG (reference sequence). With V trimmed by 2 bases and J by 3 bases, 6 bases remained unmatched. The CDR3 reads CAWSRRLAHYNEQFF. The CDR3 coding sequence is TGTGCCTGGAGTAGGAGACTAGCGCACTACAATGAGCAGTTCTTC.

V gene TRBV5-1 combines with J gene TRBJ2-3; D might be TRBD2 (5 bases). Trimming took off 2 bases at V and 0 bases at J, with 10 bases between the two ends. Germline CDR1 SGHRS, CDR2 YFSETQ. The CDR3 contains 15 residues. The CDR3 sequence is CASSFGVTSTDTQYF. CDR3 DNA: TGCGCCAGCAGCTTCGGGGTCACTAGCACAGATACGCAGTATTTT.

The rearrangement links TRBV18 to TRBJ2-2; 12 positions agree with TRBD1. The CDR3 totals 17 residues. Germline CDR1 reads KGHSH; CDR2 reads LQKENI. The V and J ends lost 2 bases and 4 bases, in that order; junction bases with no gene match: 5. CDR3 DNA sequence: TGTGCCAGCTCACCATCGGGACAGGGGGCGACCACCGGGGAGCTGTTTTTT. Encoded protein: CASSPSGQGATTGELFF.

The CDR3 DNA sequence: TGTGCCAGCAGCTTTGGGGACAGGGGCCCAAGAACTGAAGCTTTCTTT. Protein: CASSFGDRGPRTEAFF. The chain employs TRBV5-4 and TRBJ1-1; 10 bases align to TRBD1. This CDR3 contains 16 residues. The V segment lost 2 bases and the J segment 5 bases; nucleotides outside the gene matches: 9. Germline loops: CDR1 SGHNT, CDR2 YYREEE (reference sequence).

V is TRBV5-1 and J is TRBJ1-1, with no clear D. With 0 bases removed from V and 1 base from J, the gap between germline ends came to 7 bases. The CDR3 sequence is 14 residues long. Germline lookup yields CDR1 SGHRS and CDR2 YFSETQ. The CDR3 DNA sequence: TGCGCCAGCAGCTTGGGACTCCAGAACACTGAAGCTTTCTTT. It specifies CASSLGLQNTEAFF.

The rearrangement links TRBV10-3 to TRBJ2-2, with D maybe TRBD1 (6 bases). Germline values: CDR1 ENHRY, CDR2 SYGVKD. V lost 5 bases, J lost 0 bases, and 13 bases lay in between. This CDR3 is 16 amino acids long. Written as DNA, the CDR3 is TGTGCCATCAGTACACAGGGCTCCGCGAACACCGGGGAGCTGTTTTTT. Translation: CAISTQGSANTGELFF.

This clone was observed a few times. CDR3 bases: TGCGCCAGCAGTTTCATAGGGACAGCTAACTATGGCTACACCTTC. This sequence encodes CASSFIGTANYGYTF. The chain is built from TRBV5-1 and TRBJ1-2, with TRBD1 matching over 7 bases. The CDR3 consists of 15 residues. The J segment lost 0 bases and the V segment lost 5 bases, leaving 7 bases of the junction unmatched. CDR1 and CDR2 (germline): SGHRS, YFSETQ.

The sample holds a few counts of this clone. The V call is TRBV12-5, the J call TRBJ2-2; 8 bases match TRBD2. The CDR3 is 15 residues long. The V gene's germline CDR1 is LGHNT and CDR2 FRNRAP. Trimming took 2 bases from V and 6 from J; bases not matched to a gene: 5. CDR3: CASGLLAGHAGELFF. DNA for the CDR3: TGTGCTAGTGGTTTGTTAGCGGGGCATGCCGGGGAGCTGTTTTTT.

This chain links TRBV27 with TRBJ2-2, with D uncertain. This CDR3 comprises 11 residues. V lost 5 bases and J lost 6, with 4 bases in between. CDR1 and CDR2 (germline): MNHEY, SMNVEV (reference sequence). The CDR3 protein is CASSLPGELFF. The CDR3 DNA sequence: TGTGCCAGCAGTCTACCCGGGGAGCTGTTTTTT.

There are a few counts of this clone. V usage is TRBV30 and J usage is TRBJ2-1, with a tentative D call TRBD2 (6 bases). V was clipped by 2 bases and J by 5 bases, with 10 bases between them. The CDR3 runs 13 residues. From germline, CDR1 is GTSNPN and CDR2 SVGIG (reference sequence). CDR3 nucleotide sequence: TGTGCCTGGAGTTCGGGAGCAGACAATGAGCAGTTCTTC. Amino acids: CAWSSGADNEQFF.

The CDR3 nucleotides are TGTGCCAGCAGTTCAGGGCCCCCGGCAACTAATGAAAAACTGTTTTTT. It is translated as CASSSGPPATNEKLFF. The V and J genes are TRBV6-5 and TRBJ1-4; D possibly corresponds to TRBD1 (5 bases). The germline CDR1 and CDR2 sequences are MNHEY and SVGAGI. The CDR3 consists of 16 residues. The V end lost 4 bases, the J end lost 0 bases, and 12 bases lay between the germline ends.

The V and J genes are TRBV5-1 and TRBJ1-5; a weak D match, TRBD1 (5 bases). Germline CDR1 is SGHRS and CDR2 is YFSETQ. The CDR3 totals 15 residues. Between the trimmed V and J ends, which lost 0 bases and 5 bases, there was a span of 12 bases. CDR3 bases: TGCGCCAGCAGCTTGGCCGGGGGGTCTCATCAGCCCCAGCATTTT. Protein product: CASSLAGGSHQPQHF. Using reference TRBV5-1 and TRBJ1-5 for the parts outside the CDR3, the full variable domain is KAGVTQTPRYLIKTRGQQVTLSCSPISGHRSVSWYQQTPGQGLQFLFEYFSETQRNKGNFPGRFSGRQFSNSRSEMNVSTLELGDSALYLCASSLAGGSHQPQHFGDGTRLSIL.

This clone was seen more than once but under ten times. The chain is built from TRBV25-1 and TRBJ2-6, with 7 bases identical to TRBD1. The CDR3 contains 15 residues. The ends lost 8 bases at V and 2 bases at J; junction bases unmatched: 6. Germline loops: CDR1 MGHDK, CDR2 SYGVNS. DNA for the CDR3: TGTGCCAGCTCCCAGACAGGGACTGGGGCCAACGTCCTGACTTTC. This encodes CASSQTGTGANVLTF.

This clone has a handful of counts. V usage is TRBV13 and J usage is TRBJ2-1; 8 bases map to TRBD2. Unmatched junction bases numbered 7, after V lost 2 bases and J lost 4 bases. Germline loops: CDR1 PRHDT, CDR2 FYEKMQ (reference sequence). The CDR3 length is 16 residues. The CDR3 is CASSLRVGRGYNEQFF. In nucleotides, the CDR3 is TGTGCCAGCAGCTTACGGGTCGGGAGGGGATACAATGAGCAGTTCTTC.

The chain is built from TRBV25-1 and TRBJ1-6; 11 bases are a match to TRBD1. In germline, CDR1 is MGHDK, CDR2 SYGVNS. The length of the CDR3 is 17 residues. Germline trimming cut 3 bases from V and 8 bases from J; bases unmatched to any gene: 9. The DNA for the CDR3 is TGTGCCAGCAGTGACCCTGGACAGGGGGCTTTGGATTCACCCCTCCACTTT. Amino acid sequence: CASSDPGQGALDSPLHF. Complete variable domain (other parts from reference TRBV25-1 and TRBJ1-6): EADIYQTPRYLVIGTGKKITLECSQTMGHDKMYWYQQDPGMELHLIHYSYGVNSTEKGDLSSESTVSRIRTEHFPLTLESARPSHTSQYLCASSDPGQGALDSPLHFGNGTRLTVT.

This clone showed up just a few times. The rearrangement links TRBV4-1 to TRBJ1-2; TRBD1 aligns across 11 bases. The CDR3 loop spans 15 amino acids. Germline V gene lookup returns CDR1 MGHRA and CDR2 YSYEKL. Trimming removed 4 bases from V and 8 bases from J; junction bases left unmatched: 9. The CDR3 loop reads CASSRGQGAAMGYTF. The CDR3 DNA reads TGCGCCAGCAGCCGCGGACAGGGGGCGGCTATGGGCTACACCTTC.

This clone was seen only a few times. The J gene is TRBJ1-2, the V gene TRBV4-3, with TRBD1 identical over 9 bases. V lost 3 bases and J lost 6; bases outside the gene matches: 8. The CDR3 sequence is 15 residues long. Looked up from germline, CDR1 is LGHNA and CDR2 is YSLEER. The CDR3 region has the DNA TGCGCCAGCAGCCAGGCGGGACAGGGTGTCAATGGCTACACCTTC. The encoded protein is CASSQAGQGVNGYTF.

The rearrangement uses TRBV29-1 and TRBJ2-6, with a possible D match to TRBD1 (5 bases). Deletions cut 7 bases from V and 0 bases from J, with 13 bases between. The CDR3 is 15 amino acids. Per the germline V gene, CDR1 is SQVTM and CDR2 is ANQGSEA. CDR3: CSARQRGSGANVLTF. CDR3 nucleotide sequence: TGCAGCGCCCGCCAAAGGGGCTCTGGGGCCAACGTCCTGACTTTC.